The 21 T cell receptor beta chains presented below share a single source sample, sequenced in a study of cytomegalovirus exposure and HLA in healthy donors. Both 60 Vbeta primers and 13 Jbeta primers went into the PCR. Method: immunoSEQ multiplex PCR; TCRdb's copy keeps in-frame clones and lacks some. The sample yields around 150,000 clones, around three quarters seen once. Sample: PBMCs. The receptors derive from a man aged 25 to 40 in good health.

V is TRBV19 and J is TRBJ2-1, with 12 positions matching TRBD2. J lost 6 bases, V lost 4 bases, and 1 base had no gene match. The CDR3 loop spans 14 amino acids. CDR1 is LNHDA, CDR2 SQIVND, per germline (reference sequence). Written as DNA, the CDR3 is TGTGCCAGTAGTAGACTAGCGGGAGTCAATGAGCAGTTCTTC. This translates into CASSRLAGVNEQFF.

The rearrangement joins TRBV9 to TRBJ1-4; TRBD1 aligns across 9 bases. This CDR3 is 13 amino acids long. From germline, CDR1 is SGDLS and CDR2 YYNGEE. The junction had 6 bases not matched to a gene; V was cut back by 0 bases and J by 15 bases. The CDR3 nucleotides are TGTGCCAGCAGCGTAGGGGACAGGGCCCCTGTGTTTTTT. Amino acids: CASSVGDRAPVFF.

There are a few counts of this clone. The rearrangement uses TRBV7-6 and TRBJ1-4, with D maybe TRBD1 (6 bases). CDR1 and CDR2 (germline): SGHVS, FNYEAQ. CDR3 size: 17 residues. Trimming left V 5 bases short and J 4 bases short, with 20 bases between. The CDR3 here is CASSPLVSRGNNEKLFF. CDR3 in DNA: TGTGCCAGCAGCCCCCTGGTGTCTAGGGGGAATAATGAAAAACTGTTTTTT. Looking up the rest from reference TRBV7-6 and TRBJ1-4 gives the full variable domain: GAGVSQSPRYKVTKRGQDVALRCDPISGHVSLYWYRQALGQGPEFLTYFNYEAQQDKSGLPNDRFSAERPEGSISTLTIQRTEQRDSAMYRCASSPLVSRGNNEKLFFGSGTQLSVL.

The gene calls are TRBV10-1 and TRBJ2-2; tentatively, D is TRBD2 (5 bases). The V and J ends lost 4 bases and 7 bases respectively, with 10 bases between them. The CDR3 covers 13 residues. CDR1 WNHNN and CDR2 SYGVQD come from the germline V gene (reference sequence). The CDR3 region is CASSGVRVGELFF. The DNA of the CDR3 is TGCGCCAGCAGTGGGGTGCGGGTCGGGGAGCTGTTTTTT.

V and J are TRBV19 and TRBJ1-1; possibly TRBD1 for D (6 bases). With 2 bases removed from V and 5 bases from J, the gap between germline ends came to 24 bases. This CDR3 has 18 amino acids. Germline V gene data show CDR1 as LNHDA and CDR2 as SQIVND (reference sequence). CDR3 DNA: TGTGCCAGTAGTATACTAGTCAGGGGACGGCCGGGGTGGACTGAAGCTTTCTTT. Its protein is CASSILVRGRPGWTEAFF.

The chain joins TRBV2 to TRBJ2-2; 10 bases are a match to TRBD1. V lost 8 bases, J lost 3 bases, and 6 bases stayed unmatched. Germline loops: CDR1 SNHLY, CDR2 FYNNEI. The CDR3 covers 15 residues. The chain's CDR3 is CASAGTGADTGELFF. DNA of the CDR3: TGTGCCAGCGCTGGGACAGGGGCGGACACCGGGGAGCTGTTTTTT. The variable domain in full, completed from reference TRBV2 and TRBJ2-2, reads EPEVTQTPSHQVTQMGQEVILRCVPISNHLYFYWYRQILGQKVEFLVSFYNNEISEKSEIFDDQFSVERPDGSNFTLKIRSTKLEDSAMYFCASAGTGADTGELFFGEGSRLTVL.

V usage is TRBV7-9 and J usage is TRBJ1-6; D unclear. The CDR3 consists of 16 residues. Trimming removed 1 base at V and 7 bases at J, with 14 bases between. Germline CDR1 and CDR2: SEHNR and FQNEAQ (reference sequence). For the CDR3, the DNA is TGTGCCAGCAGCTTAGTGGTCACAAACGGGAATTCACCCCTCCACTTT. This translates into CASSLVVTNGNSPLHF.

The gene calls are TRBV28 and TRBJ2-7, with 7 nucleotides matching TRBD2. Germline values: CDR1 MDHEN, CDR2 SYDVKM. J lost 11 bases, V lost 1 base, and 20 bases had no gene match. The CDR3 has 17 amino acids. CDR3 DNA: TGTGCCAGCAGTTTATTTGGTGGGGGGGACCATCCACGAGTGGAGTACTTC. Encoded protein: CASSLFGGGDHPRVEYF.

The J gene is TRBJ2-7, the V gene TRBV6-1, with 7 bases that match TRBD2. The CDR3 contains 14 residues. J lost 0 bases, V lost 6 bases, and 5 bases had no gene match. The V gene's germline CDR1 is MNHNS and CDR2 SASEGT. The CDR3 spells CASRGGGSSYEQYF. The CDR3 DNA sequence: TGTGCCAGCAGGGGGGGAGGGAGCTCCTACGAGCAGTACTTC.

For the CDR3, the DNA is TGTGCCAGCAGAAAACAGGGGGGGACTTCCTACGAGCAGTACTTC. Translated, it gives CASRKQGGTSYEQYF. V usage is TRBV6-5 and J usage is TRBJ2-7; D is perhaps TRBD1 (8 bases). Trimming removed 6 bases at V and 1 base at J, with 16 bases between. Germline CDR1 is MNHEY and CDR2 is SVGAGI. The CDR3 covers 15 residues.

The rearrangement joins TRBV27 to TRBJ1-1; TRBD1 agrees at 10 bases. The CDR3 totals 16 residues. J was trimmed by 3 bases and V by 8 bases; bases with no gene match: 12. Germline V gene lookup returns CDR1 MNHEY and CDR2 SMNVEV (reference sequence). The CDR3 reads CASGREPGTGDTEAFF. As DNA, the CDR3 is TGTGCCAGCGGACGAGAACCCGGGACAGGGGACACTGAAGCTTTCTTT.

The chain links TRBV4-3 to TRBJ2-1; TRBD2 matches at 8 bases. This CDR3 region has 18 residues. The V gene end was trimmed by 3 bases and the J gene end by 1 base; junction bases not matched to a gene: 11. Looked up from germline, CDR1 is LGHNA and CDR2 is YSLEER. CDR3 sequence (DNA): TGCGCCAGCAGCCATGGGCCTAGAAGCGGGGGTTCCTACAATGAGCAGTTCTTC. Protein product: CASSHGPRSGGSYNEQFF.

The J gene is TRBJ1-4, the V gene TRBV5-1; D gene unclear. Germline CDR1 and CDR2: SGHRS and YFSETQ. The CDR3 is 13 residues long. V gave up 1 base and J gave up 8 bases, with 9 bases separating them. The CDR3 region has the DNA TGCGCCAGCAGCTTGTCCCCTCGGGAAAAACTGTTTTTT. Residues: CASSLSPREKLFF.

The chain joins TRBV19 to TRBJ2-1; 9 bases align to TRBD2. The CDR3 has 16 amino acids. V shed 7 bases, J shed 4 bases, and the junction held 11 bases outside the gene matches. Germline V gene data show CDR1 as LNHDA and CDR2 as SQIVND (reference sequence). The CDR3 is CASKTAGGILYNEQFF. For the CDR3, the DNA is TGTGCCAGTAAAACGGCGGGAGGGATTCTATACAATGAGCAGTTCTTC.

J is TRBJ1-2 and V is TRBV11-2; 11 nucleotides line up with TRBD1. The length of the CDR3 is 15 residues. Germline CDR1 and CDR2: SGHAT and FQNNGV. V lost 5 bases to trimming and J lost 4 bases; unmatched junction nucleotides: 6. The CDR3 DNA sequence: TGTGCCAGCAGCCCGGCGGGACAGGGGGGCTATGGCTACACCTTC. This translates into CASSPAGQGGYGYTF.

V gene TRBV29-1 combines with J gene TRBJ1-2, with D tentatively TRBD1 (5 bases). The length of the CDR3 is 13 residues. Trimming pared 6 bases from V and 0 bases from J, leaving 11 bases between. CDR1 SQVTM and CDR2 ANQGSEA come from the germline V gene. Written as DNA, the CDR3 is TGCAGCGTCGGGACTCCTGCTAACTATGGCTACACCTTC. Translation: CSVGTPANYGYTF.

V gene TRBV18 combines with J gene TRBJ2-7; D remains ambiguous. Trimming pared 0 bases from V and 4 bases from J, leaving 13 bases between. Germline V gives CDR1 KGHSH, CDR2 LQKENI. This CDR3 is built from 15 residues. Here the CDR3 reads CASSPPSVFSYEQYF. DNA of the CDR3: TGTGCCAGCTCACCACCGTCGGTTTTCTCATACGAGCAGTACTTC.

The V call is TRBV7-2, the J call TRBJ2-3, with D possibly matching TRBD2 (6 bases). Trimming left V 2 bases short and J 0 bases short, with 9 bases between. The germline V gene has CDR1 SGHTA and CDR2 FQGNSA. The CDR3 runs to 15 residues. This CDR3 is CASSLRGTSTDTQYF. In nucleotides, the CDR3 is TGTGCCAGCAGCTTACGAGGGACTAGCACAGATACGCAGTATTTT.

The gene calls are TRBV27 and TRBJ2-6; D is perhaps TRBD2 (6 bases). CDR1 MNHEY and CDR2 SMNVEV come from the germline V gene (reference sequence). This CDR3 region has 18 residues. V was cut by 4 bases and J by 2 bases, with 18 bases left in between. This CDR3 reads CASSSSRDLYPGANVLTF. Written as DNA, the CDR3 is TGTGCCAGCAGTTCCTCGCGGGATCTGTATCCTGGGGCCAACGTCCTGACTTTC.

The CDR3 region is CASTEAGLSYEQYF. CDR3 coding DNA: TGCGCCAGCACTGAAGCGGGCCTCTCCTACGAGCAGTACTTC. The chain combines TRBV5-1 with TRBJ2-7; TRBD2 is a possible D gene (6 bases). Germline V gene data show CDR1 as SGHRS and CDR2 as YFSETQ. V was shortened by 6 bases and J by 0 bases, with 13 bases between the two germline ends. There are 14 residues in the CDR3.

The genes are TRBV28 and TRBJ1-4; 7 bases map to TRBD1. Looked up from germline, CDR1 is MDHEN and CDR2 is SYDVKM. The CDR3 runs to 15 residues. Trimming took 5 bases from V and 6 from J; bases not matched to a gene: 9. CDR3 DNA: TGTGCCAGCAGTCAAACAGACAGGGCCTATGAAAAACTGTTTTTT. This codes for CASSQTDRAYEKLFF.